This T cell receptor (beta chain) was obtained from a study of response to subunit inactivated influenza vaccine. Study results and caveats: Few additional T cells are recruited per seasonal influenza vaccination, authors suggested.

A remark on this clonotype: No antigen is known for it.

The CDR3 is 11 amino acids. Germline V gene lookup returns CDR1 MGHDK and CDR2 SYGVNS. V lost 0 bases to trimming and J lost 8 bases, with 4 bases between them. One entry per CDR3 protein, called by TCRdb with MiXCR from the RT-PCR reads. Of fewer than 250,000 distinct CDR3 sequences in the sample, roughly 14% are singletons; the top ten hold about 28%. The origin of this receptor is a man aged 45-60 years who received an inactivated influenza vaccine. The source was CD8+ T cells sorted from PBMCs, collected more than 4 days after vaccination. The chain joins TRBV25-1 to TRBJ1-2; D not certain. In nucleotides, the CDR3 is TGTGCCAGCAGTGAATACGGGGGCTACACCTTC. Translated: CASSEYGGYTF.